One sample yielded the 27 T cell receptor beta chains listed below, sequenced in a study of cytotoxic CD8 clonotypes in ibrutinib-treated CLL (dated by TCRdb to the early 2020s). The library was produced with the immunoSEQ multiplex PCR assay. TCRdb took this table from immuneACCESS and kept in-frame rearrangements with V and J called. Such tables lack part of the clones; where checked against another copy, unresolved V genes explain under half of the gap, and the rest is unexplained. Counted in this sample were about 130,000 clones; approximately 81% of them appeared once. The ten largest clones take up around 3.3% of the sample. The time point label here, explained by the study, means: 20 to 30 months on ibrutinib. The source material was PBMCs, sampled after 24 months of ibrutinib treatment. All receptors derive from a human donor with chronic lymphocytic leukemia.

The chain couples TRBV4-3 to TRBJ1-1; possible D gene TRBD1, 6 bases. CDR3 length equals 15 residues. V gave up 0 bases and J gave up 3 bases, with 11 bases separating them. Germline assignment: CDR1 LGHNA and CDR2 YSLEER. The CDR3 loop is CASSQDPGQYTEAFF. Here the CDR3 DNA reads TGCGCCAGCAGCCAAGATCCGGGACAATACACTGAAGCTTTCTTT.

The V and J genes are TRBV10-3 and TRBJ2-7; TRBD1 agrees at 8 bases. Germline V gene lookup returns CDR1 ENHRY and CDR2 SYGVKD. Unmatched junction bases numbered 4, after V lost 4 bases and J lost 2 bases. This CDR3 comprises 14 residues. The CDR3 loop is CAISGQGSPYEQYF. The CDR3, as DNA: TGTGCCATCAGTGGACAGGGGAGTCCCTACGAGCAGTACTTC.

This chain links TRBV7-2 with TRBJ1-5; 9 nucleotides align to TRBD1. Per the germline V gene, CDR1 is SGHTA and CDR2 is FQGNSA. The ends lost 5 bases at V and 6 bases at J; junction bases unmatched: 8. This CDR3 is built from 15 residues. Written as DNA, the CDR3 is TGTGCCAGCAGCCTCGACAGGGGACAGGGTCAGCCCCAGCATTTT. Residues: CASSLDRGQGQPQHF.

On this clone itself: The sample carries other DNA sequences with the same CDR3. This rearrangement joins TRBV9 to TRBJ1-3; no definite D call. The germline V gene encodes CDR1 SGDLS and CDR2 YYNGEE. CDR3 length: 14 residues. Deletions cut 0 bases from V and 2 bases from J, with 6 bases between. The CDR3 loop reads CASSVGGTGNTIYF. The CDR3 coding sequence is TGTGCCAGCAGCGTAGGGGGAACTGGAAACACCATATATTTT.

In its sample, this clone was seen a few times. The chain couples TRBV5-6 to TRBJ2-7; 7 bases are shared with TRBD1. Germline V gives CDR1 SGHDT, CDR2 YYEEEE. The CDR3 consists of 12 residues. Trimming removed 4 bases from V and 6 bases from J; junction bases left unmatched: 4. For the CDR3, the DNA is TGTGCCAGCAGCCAGACAGGGCTCGAGCAGTACTTC. Translated: CASSQTGLEQYF.

The V gene is TRBV2, the J gene TRBJ1-5; maybe TRBD1 (6 bases). V was trimmed by 2 bases and J by 0 bases, leaving 17 bases between them. The CDR3 consists of 18 residues. Germline V gene sequence: CDR1 SNHLY, CDR2 FYNNEI. In DNA form, the CDR3 reads TGTGCCAGCAGTGAACGCCCAACAGGGACTTATAGCAATCAGCCCCAGCATTTT. The encoded protein is CASSERPTGTYSNQPQHF.

There are a few counts of this clone. The chain recombines TRBV27 with TRBJ1-6; perhaps TRBD1 as D (5 bases). Trimming pared 3 bases from V and 10 bases from J, leaving 10 bases between. The CDR3 length is 13 residues. Per the germline V gene, CDR1 is MNHEY and CDR2 is SMNVEV (reference sequence). The CDR3 DNA reads TGTGCCAGCAGTTTTGGGGGGAACTCACCCCTCCACTTT. It yields the protein CASSFGGNSPLHF.

This sequence joins TRBV16 and TRBJ1-1; no definite D call. V gave up 6 bases and J gave up 3 bases, with 8 bases separating them. Germline V lookup: CDR1 KGHSY, CDR2 FQNENV. The CDR3 extends over 12 amino acids. CDR3 DNA: TGTGCCAGCAGAGGTGGGTACACTGAAGCTTTCTTT. This encodes CASRGGYTEAFF. The variable domain in full, completed from reference TRBV16 and TRBJ1-1, reads GEEVAQTPKHLVRGEGQKAKLYCAPIKGHSYVFWYQQVLKNEFKFLISFQNENVFDETGMPKERFSAKCLPNSPCSLEIQATKLEDSAVYFCASRGGYTEAFFGQGTRLTVV.

Details on this clone: This sample also contains other DNA sequences that code for the same CDR3. The CDR3 DNA reads as TGCGCCAGCAGCTCAGGCCAGCTACAGGGAGGGCTGTACTTC. This codes for CASSSGQLQGGLYF. The genes are TRBV5-1 and TRBJ2-5; perhaps TRBD2 as D (7 bases). The length of the CDR3 is 14 residues. The V and J ends lost 3 bases and 13 bases respectively, with 22 bases between them. Germline values: CDR1 SGHRS, CDR2 YFSETQ.

The table lists this clone with a few counts. The V call is TRBV2, the J call TRBJ2-5, with D perhaps TRBD2 (6 bases). The CDR3 loop spans 13 amino acids. Germline CDR1 is SNHLY and CDR2 is FYNNEI. V dropped 3 bases and J dropped 7 bases, with 12 bases sitting between them. CDR3 region: CASSEGSGGTQYF. The CDR3 nucleotides are TGTGCCAGCAGTGAGGGTAGCGGAGGGACCCAGTACTTC. The whole variable domain, filled in from reference TRBV2 and TRBJ2-5, reads EPEVTQTPSHQVTQMGQEVILRCVPISNHLYFYWYRQILGQKVEFLVSFYNNEISEKSEIFDDQFSVERPDGSNFTLKIRSTKLEDSAMYFCASSEGSGGTQYFGPGTRLLVL.

The chain links TRBV7-2 to TRBJ1-2; unclear D gene. Per germline, CDR1 SGHTA and CDR2 FQGNSA. This CDR3 contains 15 residues. Trimming shortened V by 5 bases and J by 7 bases, and 20 bases separated the two germline ends. The DNA for the CDR3 is TGTGCCAGCAGCCAAGAAGAGTGGGGAGCTGGTGGCTACACCTTC. Its protein is CASSQEEWGAGGYTF.

The chain joins TRBV6-1 to TRBJ1-2; D is undetermined. This CDR3 is built from 16 residues. Germline assignment: CDR1 MNHNS and CDR2 SASEGT. V was pared by 2 bases and J by 3 bases, with 16 bases between. The CDR3 region has the DNA TGTGCCAGCAGTGAAAGAAACGCTCGGGGTGACTATGGCTACACCTTC. This gives the protein CASSERNARGDYGYTF.

The gene calls are TRBV11-3 and TRBJ2-7; 9 bases match TRBD1. Looked up from germline, CDR1 is SGHNT and CDR2 is YENEEA. This CDR3 region has 13 residues. The J segment lost 5 bases and the V segment lost 5 bases, leaving 4 bases of the junction unmatched. The CDR3 sequence: CASSAGQGNEQYF. DNA for the CDR3: TGTGCCAGCAGCGCGGGACAGGGAAACGAGCAGTACTTC. Full variable domain (remainder filled in from reference TRBV11-3 and TRBJ2-7): EAGVVQSPRYKIIEKKQPVAFWCNPISGHNTLYWYLQNLGQGPELLIRYENEEAVDDSQLPKDRFSAERLKGVDSTLKIQPAELGDSAVYLCASSAGQGNEQYFGPGTRLTVT.

V is TRBV30 and J is TRBJ2-7, with 9 bases that match TRBD1. The V gene's germline CDR1 is GTSNPN and CDR2 SVGIG (reference sequence). V lost 5 bases, J lost 3 bases, and 5 bases stayed unmatched. This CDR3 contains 13 residues. CDR3 DNA: TGTGCCTGGGAAAAGGACAGGGGCTACGAGCAGTACTTC. Its protein product is CAWEKDRGYEQYF.

The rearrangement links TRBV30 to TRBJ1-1; D unclear. The CDR3 covers 12 residues. Germline V gene lookup returns CDR1 GTSNPN and CDR2 SVGIG (reference sequence). Trimming pared 2 bases from V and 5 bases from J, leaving 9 bases between. CDR3 bases: TGTGCCTGGAGTAGAGCGGGGACTGAAGCTTTCTTT. Translated, it gives CAWSRAGTEAFF.

This clone was found once. Other nucleotide sequences in the sample specify the same CDR3. The rearrangement links TRBV5-6 to TRBJ2-5, with a possible D match to TRBD1 (8 bases). V was cut by 1 base and J by 3 bases, with 19 bases left in between. Germline V gene lookup returns CDR1 SGHDT and CDR2 YYEEEE. The length of the CDR3 is 17 residues. The CDR3 region is CASSLYRGQGGEETQYF. The DNA for the CDR3 is TGTGCCAGCAGCTTGTACCGCGGACAGGGAGGGGAAGAGACCCAGTACTTC.

This sequence joins TRBV18 and TRBJ1-4; possible D gene TRBD1, 6 bases. Trimming cost V 1 base and J 1 base, with 19 bases left between them. CDR3 size: 19 residues. CDR1 and CDR2 from the germline V gene are KGHSH and LQKENI. The CDR3 DNA follows: TGTGCCAGCTCACCACAGTCGTCCGGGGGCGGCGGAACTAATGAAAAACTGTTTTTT. It encodes CASSPQSSGGGGTNEKLFF.

This chain links TRBV5-1 with TRBJ2-1, with 7 bases aligning to TRBD1. The junction had 7 bases not matched to a gene; V was cut back by 3 bases and J by 4 bases. Germline V gene data show CDR1 as SGHRS and CDR2 as YFSETQ. CDR3 length equals 15 residues. CDR3 DNA sequence: TGCGCCAGCAGCTCCGGACAGGCCGGTTACAATGAGCAGTTCTTC. This codes for CASSSGQAGYNEQFF.

The chain combines TRBV6-5 with TRBJ1-5, with D unresolved. V gave up 4 bases and J gave up 3 bases, with 4 bases separating them. This CDR3 has 12 residues. In germline, CDR1 is MNHEY, CDR2 SVGAGI. This CDR3 reads CASSSVNQPQHF. The CDR3 nucleotides read TGTGCCAGCAGTTCCGTCAATCAGCCCCAGCATTTT.

The chain couples TRBV6-1 to TRBJ1-5, with unresolved D. The germline gives CDR1 MNHNS, CDR2 SASEGT. This CDR3 comprises 13 residues. Trimming took off 7 bases at V and 2 bases at J, with 9 bases between the two ends. The CDR3: CASKFPGNQPQHF. In DNA form, the CDR3 reads TGTGCCAGCAAGTTTCCGGGCAATCAGCCCCAGCATTTT.

This chain links TRBV4-2 with TRBJ1-5; 9 bases agree with TRBD1. The CDR3 is 16 amino acids. The V segment lost 1 base and the J segment 4 bases; nucleotides outside the gene matches: 5. The germline gives CDR1 LGHNA, CDR2 YNFKEQ. The CDR3 sequence is CASSQVGTGQNQPQHF. The CDR3 region has the DNA TGTGCCAGCAGCCAAGTGGGGACAGGGCAGAATCAGCCCCAGCATTTT.

CDR3 sequence reads: CASSVGAFQALNTEAFF. The CDR3 DNA sequence: TGTGCCAGCAGCGTAGGGGCGTTCCAAGCCCTGAACACTGAAGCTTTCTTT. The V and J genes are TRBV9 and TRBJ1-1; D not certain. Germline lookup yields CDR1 SGDLS and CDR2 YYNGEE. The CDR3 is made up of 17 amino acids. The V end was cut by 0 bases, the J end by 0 bases, with 15 bases between. Full variable domain (rest looked up from reference TRBV9 and TRBJ1-1): DSGVTQTPKHLITATGQRVTLRCSPRSGDLSVYWYQQSLDQGLQFLIQYYNGEERAKGNILERFSAQQFPDLHSELNLSSLELGDSALYFCASSVGAFQALNTEAFFGQGTRLTVV.

V is TRBV2 and J is TRBJ2-2, with a tentative D call TRBD1 (5 bases). Germline values: CDR1 SNHLY, CDR2 FYNNEI. CDR3 size: 15 residues. Trimming removed 0 bases from V and 6 bases from J, with 11 bases in between. DNA of the CDR3: TGTGCCAGCAGTGAAGCGTTCCAGGGCGCCGGGGAGCTGTTTTTT. This gives the protein CASSEAFQGAGELFF.

This chain connects TRBV6-1 to TRBJ2-3; TRBD2 matches at 8 bases. The CDR3 sequence is 14 residues long. J lost 5 bases, V lost 8 bases, and 9 bases had no gene match. CDR1 and CDR2 from the germline V gene are MNHNS and SASEGT. DNA of the CDR3: TGTGCCAGCCAAGCCGGACTAGCCAGAGATACGCAGTATTTT. It specifies CASQAGLARDTQYF.

The chain employs TRBV7-2 and TRBJ1-5; 7 bases align to TRBD1. From germline, CDR1 is SGHTA and CDR2 FQGNSA. After removal of 1 base from V and 5 bases from J, the junction contained 2 bases not matched to a gene. The CDR3 runs 14 residues. The CDR3 DNA reads TGTGCCAGCAGCTTAGGGACAGGCCATCAGCCCCAGCATTTT. Amino acid sequence: CASSLGTGHQPQHF.

The CDR3 protein is CASSRLPGQADGYTF. As DNA, the CDR3 is TGTGCCAGCAGCCGCCTGCCGGGACAGGCAGATGGCTACACCTTC. V gene TRBV7-9 combines with J gene TRBJ1-2; TRBD1 matches at 8 bases. Germline V lookup: CDR1 SEHNR, CDR2 FQNEAQ (reference sequence). Unmatched junction bases numbered 11, after V lost 5 bases and J lost 6 bases. The length of the CDR3 is 15 residues.

The chain has TRBV30 and TRBJ2-1, with TRBD2 matching over 14 bases. Losses at the gene ends were 2 bases for V and 10 bases for J; bases not matched to a gene: 7. Per the germline V gene, CDR1 is GTSNPN and CDR2 is SVGIG (reference sequence). This CDR3 is 15 amino acids long. Here the CDR3 DNA reads TGTGCCTGGAGTAGACTAGCGGGGGGGCTGGGCGAGCAGTTCTTC. Its protein is CAWSRLAGGLGEQFF. Complete variable domain (other parts from reference TRBV30 and TRBJ2-1): SQTIHQWPATLVQPVGSPLSLECTVEGTSNPNLYWYRQAAGRGLQLLFYSVGIGQISSEVPQNLSASRPQDRQFILSSKKLLLSDSGFYLCAWSRLAGGLGEQFFGPGTRLTVL.